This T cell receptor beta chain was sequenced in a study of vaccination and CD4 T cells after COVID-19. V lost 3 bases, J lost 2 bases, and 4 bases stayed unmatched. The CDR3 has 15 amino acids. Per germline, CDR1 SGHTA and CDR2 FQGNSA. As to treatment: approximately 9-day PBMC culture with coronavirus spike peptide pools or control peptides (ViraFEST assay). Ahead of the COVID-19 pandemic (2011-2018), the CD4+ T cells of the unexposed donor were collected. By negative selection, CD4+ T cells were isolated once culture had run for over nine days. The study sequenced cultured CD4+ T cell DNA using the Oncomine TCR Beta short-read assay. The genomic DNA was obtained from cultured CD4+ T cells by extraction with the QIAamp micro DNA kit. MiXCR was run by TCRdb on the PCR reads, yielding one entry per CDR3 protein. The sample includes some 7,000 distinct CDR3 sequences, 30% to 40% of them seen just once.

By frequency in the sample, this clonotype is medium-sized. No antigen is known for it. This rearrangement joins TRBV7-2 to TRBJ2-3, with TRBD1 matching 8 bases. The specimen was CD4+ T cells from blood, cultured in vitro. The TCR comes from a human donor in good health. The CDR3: CASSLAGGPTDTQYF. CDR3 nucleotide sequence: TGTGCCAGCAGCTTGGCAGGGGGCCCCACAGATACGCAGTATTTT. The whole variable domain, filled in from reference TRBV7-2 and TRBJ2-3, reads GAGVSQSPSNKVTEKGKDVELRCDPISGHTALYWYRQSLGQGLEFLIYFQGNSAPDKSGLPSDRFSAERTGGSVSTLTIQRTQQEDSAVYLCASSLAGGPTDTQYFGPGTRLTVL.